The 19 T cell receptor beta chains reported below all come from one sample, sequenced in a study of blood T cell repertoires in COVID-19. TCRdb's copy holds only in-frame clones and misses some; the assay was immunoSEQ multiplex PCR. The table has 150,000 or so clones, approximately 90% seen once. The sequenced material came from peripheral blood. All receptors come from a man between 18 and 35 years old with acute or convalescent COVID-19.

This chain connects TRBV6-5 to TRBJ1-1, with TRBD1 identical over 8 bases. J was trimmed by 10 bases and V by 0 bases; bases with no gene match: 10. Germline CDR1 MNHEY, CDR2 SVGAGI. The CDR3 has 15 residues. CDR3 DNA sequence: TGTGCCAGCAGTTACTCGCGGCAGGGGGCAGTATCAGCTTTCTTT. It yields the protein CASSYSRQGAVSAFF.

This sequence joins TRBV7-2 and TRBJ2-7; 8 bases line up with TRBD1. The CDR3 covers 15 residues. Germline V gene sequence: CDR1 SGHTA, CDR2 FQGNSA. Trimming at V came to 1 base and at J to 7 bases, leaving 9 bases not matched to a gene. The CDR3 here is CASSLEGRGLREQYF. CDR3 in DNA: TGTGCCAGCAGCTTAGAAGGCAGGGGGCTCAGGGAGCAGTACTTC.

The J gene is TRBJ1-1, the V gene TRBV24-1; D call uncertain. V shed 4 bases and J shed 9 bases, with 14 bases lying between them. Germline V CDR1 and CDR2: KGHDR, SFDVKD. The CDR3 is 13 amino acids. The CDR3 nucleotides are TGTGCCACCAGTGACCTCGCGGGAATTCAAGCTTTCTTT. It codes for CATSDLAGIQAFF.

CDR3 bases: TGTGCCAGCAGCCTATCAGGTCCGCAAGATACGCAGTATTTT. This encodes CASSLSGPQDTQYF. The chain is built from TRBV5-5 and TRBJ2-3, with unresolved D. In germline, CDR1 is SGHKS, CDR2 YYEKEE (reference sequence). The CDR3 is 14 residues long. Trimming stripped 4 bases from V and 5 bases from J, with 14 bases between. Drawing the rest from reference TRBV5-5 and TRBJ2-3, the complete variable domain is DAGVTQSPTHLIKTRGQQVTLRCSPISGHKSVSWYQQVLGQGPQFIFQYYEKEERGRGNFPDRFSARQFPNYSSELNVNALLLGDSALYLCASSLSGPQDTQYFGPGTRLTVL.

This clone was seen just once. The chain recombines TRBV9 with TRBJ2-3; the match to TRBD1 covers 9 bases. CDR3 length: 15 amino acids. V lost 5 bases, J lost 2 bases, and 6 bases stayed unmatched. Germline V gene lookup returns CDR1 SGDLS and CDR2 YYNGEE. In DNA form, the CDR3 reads TGTGCCAGCAGTCGACAGGGGGACTACACAGATACGCAGTATTTT. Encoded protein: CASSRQGDYTDTQYF.

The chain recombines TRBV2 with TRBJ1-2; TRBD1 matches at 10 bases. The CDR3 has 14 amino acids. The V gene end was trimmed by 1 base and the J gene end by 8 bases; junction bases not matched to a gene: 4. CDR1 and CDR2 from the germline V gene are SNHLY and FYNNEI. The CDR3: CASSEGTGGYGYTF. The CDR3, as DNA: TGTGCCAGCAGTGAAGGGACAGGGGGTTACGGCTACACCTTC.

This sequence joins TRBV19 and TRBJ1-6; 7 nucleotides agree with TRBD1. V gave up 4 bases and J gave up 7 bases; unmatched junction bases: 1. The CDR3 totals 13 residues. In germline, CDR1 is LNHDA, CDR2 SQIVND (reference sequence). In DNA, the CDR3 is TGTGCCAGTAGTACAGGGGGGAATTCACCCCTCCACTTT. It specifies CASSTGGNSPLHF.

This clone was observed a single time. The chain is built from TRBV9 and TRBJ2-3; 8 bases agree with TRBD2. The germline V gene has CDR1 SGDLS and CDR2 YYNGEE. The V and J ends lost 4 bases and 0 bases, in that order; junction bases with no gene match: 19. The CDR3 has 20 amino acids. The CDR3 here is CASSLGRAGGRPQSTDTQYF. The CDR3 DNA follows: TGTGCCAGCAGCTTAGGGAGGGCGGGGGGCCGTCCACAAAGCACAGATACGCAGTATTTT. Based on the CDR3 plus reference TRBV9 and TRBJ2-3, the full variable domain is DSGVTQTPKHLITATGQRVTLRCSPRSGDLSVYWYQQSLDQGLQFLIQYYNGEERAKGNILERFSAQQFPDLHSELNLSSLELGDSALYFCASSLGRAGGRPQSTDTQYFGPGTRLTVL.

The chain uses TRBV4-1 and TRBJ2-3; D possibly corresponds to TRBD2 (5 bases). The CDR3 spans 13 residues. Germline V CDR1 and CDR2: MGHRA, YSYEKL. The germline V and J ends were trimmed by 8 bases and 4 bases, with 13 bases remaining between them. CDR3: CASCNPGADTQYF. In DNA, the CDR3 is TGCGCCAGCTGCAACCCCGGGGCAGATACGCAGTATTTT.

Written as DNA, the CDR3 is TGTGCCAGCAGCTCAGGGAACACTGAAGCTTTCTTT. Translating it yields CASSSGNTEAFF. The rearrangement joins TRBV6-4 to TRBJ1-1; D call uncertain. The CDR3 extends over 12 amino acids. Per germline, CDR1 MRHNA and CDR2 SNTAGT. V was shortened by 6 bases and J by 1 base, with 6 bases between the two germline ends.

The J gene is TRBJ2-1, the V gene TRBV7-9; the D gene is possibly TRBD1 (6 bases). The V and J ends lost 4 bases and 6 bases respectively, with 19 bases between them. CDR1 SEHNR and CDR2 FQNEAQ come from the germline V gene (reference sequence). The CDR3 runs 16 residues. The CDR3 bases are TGTGCCAGCAGCTCTCCCTCTCCCCAACAGGGCAATGAGCAGTTCTTC. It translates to CASSSPSPQQGNEQFF.

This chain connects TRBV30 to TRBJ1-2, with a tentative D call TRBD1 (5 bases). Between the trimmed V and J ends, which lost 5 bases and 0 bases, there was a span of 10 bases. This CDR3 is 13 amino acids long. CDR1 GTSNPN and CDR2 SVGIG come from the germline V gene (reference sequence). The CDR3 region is CAWSKGTNYGYTF. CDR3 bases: TGTGCCTGGTCAAAGGGGACTAACTATGGCTACACCTTC.

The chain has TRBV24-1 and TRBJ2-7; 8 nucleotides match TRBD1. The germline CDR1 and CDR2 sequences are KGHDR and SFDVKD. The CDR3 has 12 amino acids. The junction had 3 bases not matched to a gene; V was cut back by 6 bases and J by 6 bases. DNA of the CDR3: TGTGCCACCAGTTCAGGGGGCGGCGAGCAGTACTTC. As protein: CATSSGGGEQYF.

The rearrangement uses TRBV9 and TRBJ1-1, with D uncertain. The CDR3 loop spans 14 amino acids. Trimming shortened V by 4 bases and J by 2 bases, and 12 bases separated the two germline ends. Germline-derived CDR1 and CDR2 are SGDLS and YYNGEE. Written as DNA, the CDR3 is TGTGCCAGCAGCTCACAGATAAGCAACACTGAAGCTTTCTTT. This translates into CASSSQISNTEAFF.

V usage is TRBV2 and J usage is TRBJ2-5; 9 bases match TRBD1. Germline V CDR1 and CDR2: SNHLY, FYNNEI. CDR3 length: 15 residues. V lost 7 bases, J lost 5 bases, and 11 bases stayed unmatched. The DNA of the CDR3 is TGTGCCAGCACCTGGGGGGGACAGGGCGTGGAGACCCAGTACTTC. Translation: CASTWGGQGVETQYF.

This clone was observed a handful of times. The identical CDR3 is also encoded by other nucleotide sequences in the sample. The CDR3 DNA is TGTGCCAGCAGTTACCGAAGGGGGCTAGGTCAGCCCCAGCATTTT. Translation gives CASSYRRGLGQPQHF. This rearrangement joins TRBV6-5 to TRBJ1-5, with 7 bases that match TRBD1. V gave up 2 bases and J gave up 6 bases; unmatched junction bases: 7. The CDR3 is 15 amino acids. Germline CDR1 reads MNHEY; CDR2 reads SVGAGI.

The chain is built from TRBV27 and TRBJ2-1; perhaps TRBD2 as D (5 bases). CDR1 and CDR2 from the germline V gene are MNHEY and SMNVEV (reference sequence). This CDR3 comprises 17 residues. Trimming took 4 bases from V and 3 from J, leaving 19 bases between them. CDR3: CASSSLIGEMVYNEQFF. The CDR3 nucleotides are TGTGCCAGCAGTTCCCTCATTGGGGAGATGGTCTACAATGAGCAGTTCTTC.

The CDR3 sequence: CASRTDRAGNTIYF. The CDR3, as DNA: TGCGCCAGCCGGACGGACAGGGCTGGAAACACCATATATTTT. V is TRBV5-1 and J is TRBJ1-3; TRBD1 agrees at 8 bases. From germline, CDR1 is SGHRS and CDR2 YFSETQ. The V and J ends lost 7 bases and 2 bases, in that order; junction bases with no gene match: 5. The CDR3 has 14 residues.

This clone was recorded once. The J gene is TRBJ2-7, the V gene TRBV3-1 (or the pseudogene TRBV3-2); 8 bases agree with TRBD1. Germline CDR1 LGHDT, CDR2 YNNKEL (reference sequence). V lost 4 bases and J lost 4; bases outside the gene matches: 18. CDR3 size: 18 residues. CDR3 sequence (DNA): TGTGCCAGCAGCCTCCTCGGACAGGGTGGAATCTCCTGGTACGAGCAGTACTTC. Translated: CASSLLGQGGISWYEQYF.